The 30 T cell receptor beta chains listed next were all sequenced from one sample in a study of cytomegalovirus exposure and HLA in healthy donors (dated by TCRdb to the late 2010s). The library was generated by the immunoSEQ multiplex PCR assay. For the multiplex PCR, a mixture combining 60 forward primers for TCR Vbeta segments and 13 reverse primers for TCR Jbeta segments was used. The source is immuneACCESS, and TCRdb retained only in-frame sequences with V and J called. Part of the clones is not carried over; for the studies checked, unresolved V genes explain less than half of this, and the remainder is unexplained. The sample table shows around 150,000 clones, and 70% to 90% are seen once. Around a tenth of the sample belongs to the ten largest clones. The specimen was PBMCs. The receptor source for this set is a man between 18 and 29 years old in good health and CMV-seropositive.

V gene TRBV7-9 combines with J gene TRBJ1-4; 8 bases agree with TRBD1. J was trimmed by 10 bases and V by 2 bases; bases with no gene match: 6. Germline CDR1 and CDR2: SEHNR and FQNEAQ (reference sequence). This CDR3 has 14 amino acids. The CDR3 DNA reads TGTGCCAGCAGCTTACCACAGGGGGACGGAAAACTGTTTTTT. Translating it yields CASSLPQGDGKLFF. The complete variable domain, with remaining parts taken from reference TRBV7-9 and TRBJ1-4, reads DTGVSQNPRHKITKRGQNVTFRCDPISEHNRLYWYRQTLGQGPEFLTYFQNEAQLEKSRLLSDRFSAERPKGSFSTLEIQRTEQGDSAMYLCASSLPQGDGKLFFGSGTQLSVL.

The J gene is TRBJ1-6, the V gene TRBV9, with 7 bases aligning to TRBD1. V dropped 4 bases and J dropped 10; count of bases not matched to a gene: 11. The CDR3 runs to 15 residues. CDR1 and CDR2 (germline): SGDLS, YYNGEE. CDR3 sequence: CASSYETGLHSPLHF. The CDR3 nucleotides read TGTGCCAGCAGCTACGAGACAGGGTTACACTCACCCCTCCACTTT.

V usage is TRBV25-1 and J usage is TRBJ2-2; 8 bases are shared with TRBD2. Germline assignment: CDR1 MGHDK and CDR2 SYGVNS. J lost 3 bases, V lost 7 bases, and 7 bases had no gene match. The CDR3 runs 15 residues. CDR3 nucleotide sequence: TGTGCCAGCACGTTTCGGGGGGGCGACACCGGGGAGCTGTTTTTT. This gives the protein CASTFRGGDTGELFF.

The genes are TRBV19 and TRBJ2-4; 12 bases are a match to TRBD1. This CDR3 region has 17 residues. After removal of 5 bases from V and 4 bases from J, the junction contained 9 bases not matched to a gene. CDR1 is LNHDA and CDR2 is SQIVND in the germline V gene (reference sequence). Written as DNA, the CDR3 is TGTGCCAGTAGTTCAAATCCGGGACAGGGGGCAAAAAACATTCAGTACTTC. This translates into CASSSNPGQGAKNIQYF.

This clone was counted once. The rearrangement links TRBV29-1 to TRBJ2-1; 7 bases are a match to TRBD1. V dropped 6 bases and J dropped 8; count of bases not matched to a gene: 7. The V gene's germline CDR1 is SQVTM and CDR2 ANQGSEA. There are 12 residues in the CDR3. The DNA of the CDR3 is TGCAGCGTAGCGACAGGGAGCTATGAGCAGTTCTTC. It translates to CSVATGSYEQFF.

CDR3 nucleotides: TGTGCCAGCAGCTTAGTGGGCCAGGGGAGTCTGCTCGGCACTGAAGCTTTCTTT. It yields the protein CASSLVGQGSLLGTEAFF. This sequence joins TRBV7-9 and TRBJ1-1; D possibly corresponds to TRBD1 (6 bases). V shed 1 base and J shed 4 bases, with 22 bases lying between them. This CDR3 comprises 18 residues. Germline V gene lookup returns CDR1 SEHNR and CDR2 FQNEAQ (reference sequence).

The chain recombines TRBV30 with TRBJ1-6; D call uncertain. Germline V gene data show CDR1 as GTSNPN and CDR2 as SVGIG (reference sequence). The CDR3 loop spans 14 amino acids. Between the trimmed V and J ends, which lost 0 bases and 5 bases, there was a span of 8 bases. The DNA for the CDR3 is TGTGCCTGGAGTGTAGACAACCATAATTCACCCCTCCACTTT. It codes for CAWSVDNHNSPLHF.

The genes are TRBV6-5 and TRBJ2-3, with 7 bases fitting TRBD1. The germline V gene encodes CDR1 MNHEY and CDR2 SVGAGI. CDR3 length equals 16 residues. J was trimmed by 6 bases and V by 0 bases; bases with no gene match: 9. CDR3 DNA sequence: TGTGCCAGCAGTTACTCGAATCAGGGGGTAGGGGATACGCAGTATTTT. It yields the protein CASSYSNQGVGDTQYF.

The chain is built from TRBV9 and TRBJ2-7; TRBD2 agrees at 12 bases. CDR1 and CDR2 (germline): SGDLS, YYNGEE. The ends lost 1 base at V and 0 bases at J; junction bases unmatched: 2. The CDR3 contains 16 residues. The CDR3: CASSVLAGGSSYEQYF. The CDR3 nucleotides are TGTGCCAGCAGCGTACTAGCGGGGGGGAGCTCCTACGAGCAGTACTTC.

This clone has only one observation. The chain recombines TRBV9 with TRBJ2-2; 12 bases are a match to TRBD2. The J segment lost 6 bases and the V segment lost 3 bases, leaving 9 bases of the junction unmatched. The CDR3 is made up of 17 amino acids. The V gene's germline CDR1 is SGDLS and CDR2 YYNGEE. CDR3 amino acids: CASSAPLAGGPPGELFF. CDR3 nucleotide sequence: TGTGCCAGCAGCGCCCCGCTAGCGGGGGGGCCCCCCGGGGAGCTGTTTTTT. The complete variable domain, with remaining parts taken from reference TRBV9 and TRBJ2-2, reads DSGVTQTPKHLITATGQRVTLRCSPRSGDLSVYWYQQSLDQGLQFLIQYYNGEERAKGNILERFSAQQFPDLHSELNLSSLELGDSALYFCASSAPLAGGPPGELFFGEGSRLTVL.

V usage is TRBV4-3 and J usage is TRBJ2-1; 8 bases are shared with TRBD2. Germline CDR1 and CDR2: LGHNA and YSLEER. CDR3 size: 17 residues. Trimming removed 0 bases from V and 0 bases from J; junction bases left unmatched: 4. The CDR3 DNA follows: TGCGCCAGCAGCCAAGAAAAGCGGGGGAGCTCCTACAATGAGCAGTTCTTC. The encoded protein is CASSQEKRGSSYNEQFF.

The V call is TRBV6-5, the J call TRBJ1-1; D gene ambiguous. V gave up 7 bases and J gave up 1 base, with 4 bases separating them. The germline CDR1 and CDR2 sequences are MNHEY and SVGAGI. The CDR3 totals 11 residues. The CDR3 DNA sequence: TGTGCCAGCAACTCGAACACTGAAGCTTTCTTT. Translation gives CASNSNTEAFF.

For the CDR3, the DNA is TGTGCCAGCAAGATACAGGGTAACACCGGGGAGCTGTTTTTT. Translated: CASKIQGNTGELFF. This sequence joins TRBV6-1 and TRBJ2-2; D is perhaps TRBD1 (6 bases). CDR3 length equals 14 residues. V shed 7 bases and J shed 2 bases, with 11 bases lying between them. CDR1 MNHNS and CDR2 SASEGT come from the germline V gene.

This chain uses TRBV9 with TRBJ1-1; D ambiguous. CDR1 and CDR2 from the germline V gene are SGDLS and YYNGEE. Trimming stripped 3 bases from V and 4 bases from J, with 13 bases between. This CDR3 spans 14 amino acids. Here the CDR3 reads CASSGGLSGTEAFF. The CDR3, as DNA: TGTGCCAGCAGCGGAGGGTTATCCGGCACTGAAGCTTTCTTT.

CDR3 sequence (DNA): TGTGCCTGGATCTACGGGACAGGGCGTGAGCAGTTCTTC. Protein: CAWIYGTGREQFF. The rearrangement links TRBV30 to TRBJ2-1; TRBD1 matches 9 bases. The CDR3 length is 13 residues. CDR1 and CDR2 from the germline V gene are GTSNPN and SVGIG (reference sequence). V gave up 4 bases and J gave up 9 bases; unmatched junction bases: 7.

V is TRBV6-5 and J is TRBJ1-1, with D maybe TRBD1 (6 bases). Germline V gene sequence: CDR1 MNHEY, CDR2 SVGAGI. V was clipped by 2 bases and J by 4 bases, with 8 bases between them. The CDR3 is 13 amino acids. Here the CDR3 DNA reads TGTGCCAGCAGTTACGGGGGCAGCACTGAAGCTTTCTTT. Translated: CASSYGGSTEAFF.

In nucleotides, the CDR3 is TGTGCCAGCAGCGCTCTAGCGGGGGCCGGGGAGCTGTTTTTT. Its protein product is CASSALAGAGELFF. J is TRBJ2-2 and V is TRBV7-9, with TRBD2 identical over 10 bases. CDR3 length equals 14 residues. V shed 5 bases and J 6 bases; nucleotides not matched to a gene: 3. Germline V gene lookup returns CDR1 SEHNR and CDR2 FQNEAQ (reference sequence).

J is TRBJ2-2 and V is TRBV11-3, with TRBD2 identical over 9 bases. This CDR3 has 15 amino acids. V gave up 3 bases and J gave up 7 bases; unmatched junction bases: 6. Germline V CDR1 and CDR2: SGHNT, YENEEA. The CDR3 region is CASSFRAGGIGELFF. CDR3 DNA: TGTGCCAGCAGCTTTCGAGCGGGGGGAATCGGGGAGCTGTTTTTT.

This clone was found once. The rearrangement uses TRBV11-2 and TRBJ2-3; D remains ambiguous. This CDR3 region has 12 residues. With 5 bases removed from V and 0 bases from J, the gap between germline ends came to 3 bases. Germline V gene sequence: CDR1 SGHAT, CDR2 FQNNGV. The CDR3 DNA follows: TGTGCCAGCAGCCATAGCACAGATACGCAGTATTTT. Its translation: CASSHSTDTQYF.

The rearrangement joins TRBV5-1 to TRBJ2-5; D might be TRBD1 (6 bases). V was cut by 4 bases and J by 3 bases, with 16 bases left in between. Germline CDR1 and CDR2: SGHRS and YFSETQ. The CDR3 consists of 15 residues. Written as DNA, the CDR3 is TGCGCCAGCAGCGGGCAGGGGTCCGATAAAGAGACCCAGTACTTC. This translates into CASSGQGSDKETQYF. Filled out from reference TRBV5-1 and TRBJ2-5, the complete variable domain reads KAGVTQTPRYLIKTRGQQVTLSCSPISGHRSVSWYQQTPGQGLQFLFEYFSETQRNKGNFPGRFSGRQFSNSRSEMNVSTLELGDSALYLCASSGQGSDKETQYFGPGTRLLVL.

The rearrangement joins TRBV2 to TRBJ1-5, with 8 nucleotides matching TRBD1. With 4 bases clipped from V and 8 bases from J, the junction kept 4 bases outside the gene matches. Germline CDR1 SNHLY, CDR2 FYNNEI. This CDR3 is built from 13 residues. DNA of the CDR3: TGTGCCAGCAGTGGGACAGGGCAAAAGCCCCAGCATTTT. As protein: CASSGTGQKPQHF. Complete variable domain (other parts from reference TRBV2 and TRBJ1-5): EPEVTQTPSHQVTQMGQEVILRCVPISNHLYFYWYRQILGQKVEFLVSFYNNEISEKSEIFDDQFSVERPDGSNFTLKIRSTKLEDSAMYFCASSGTGQKPQHFGDGTRLSIL.

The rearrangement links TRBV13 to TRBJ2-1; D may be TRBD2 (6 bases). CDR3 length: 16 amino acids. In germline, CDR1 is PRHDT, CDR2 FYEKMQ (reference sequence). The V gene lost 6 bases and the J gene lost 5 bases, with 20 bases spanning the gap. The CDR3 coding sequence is TGTGCCAGCAGTATATCCCCTTCGGGACTGAACAATGAGCAGTTCTTC. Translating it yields CASSISPSGLNNEQFF. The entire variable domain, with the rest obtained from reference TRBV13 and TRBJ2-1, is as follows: AAGVIQSPRHLIKEKRETATLKCYPIPRHDTVYWYQQGPGQDPQFLISFYEKMQSDKGSIPDRFSAQQFSDYHSELNMSSLELGDSALYFCASSISPSGLNNEQFFGPGTRLTVL.

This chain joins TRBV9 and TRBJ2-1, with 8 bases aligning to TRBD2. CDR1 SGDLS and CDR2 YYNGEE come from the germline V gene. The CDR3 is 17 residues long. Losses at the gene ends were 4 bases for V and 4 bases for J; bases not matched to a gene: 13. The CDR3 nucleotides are TGTGCCAGCAGCCCTCGGGGTAGCGGGGACGCATACAATGAGCAGTTCTTC. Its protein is CASSPRGSGDAYNEQFF.

In DNA, the CDR3 is TGTGCCAGCAGCCCCGGGAGAGCTGGAAACACCATATATTTT. Translated, it gives CASSPGRAGNTIYF. This chain joins TRBV5-6 and TRBJ1-3; no definite D call. Trimming took off 4 bases at V and 2 bases at J, with 10 bases between the two ends. CDR1 is SGHDT and CDR2 is YYEEEE in the germline V gene. There are 14 residues in the CDR3.

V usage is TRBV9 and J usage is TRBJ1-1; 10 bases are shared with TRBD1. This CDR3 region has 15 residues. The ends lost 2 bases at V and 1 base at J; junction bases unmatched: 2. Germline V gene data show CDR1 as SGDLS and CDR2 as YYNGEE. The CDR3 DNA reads TGTGCCAGCAGCGTTGGGACAGGGGAGAACACTGAAGCTTTCTTT. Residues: CASSVGTGENTEAFF. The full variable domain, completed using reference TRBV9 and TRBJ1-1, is DSGVTQTPKHLITATGQRVTLRCSPRSGDLSVYWYQQSLDQGLQFLIQYYNGEERAKGNILERFSAQQFPDLHSELNLSSLELGDSALYFCASSVGTGENTEAFFGQGTRLTVV.

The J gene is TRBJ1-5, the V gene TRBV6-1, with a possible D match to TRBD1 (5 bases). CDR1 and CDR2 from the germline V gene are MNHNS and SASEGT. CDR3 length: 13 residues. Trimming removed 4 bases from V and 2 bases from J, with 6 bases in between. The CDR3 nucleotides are TGTGCCAGCAGTGGGGGCGGCAATCAGCCCCAGCATTTT. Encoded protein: CASSGGGNQPQHF.

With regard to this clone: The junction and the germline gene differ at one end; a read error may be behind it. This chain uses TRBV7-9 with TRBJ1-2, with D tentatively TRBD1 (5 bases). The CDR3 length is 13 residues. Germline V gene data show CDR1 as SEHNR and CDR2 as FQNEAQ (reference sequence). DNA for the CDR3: TGTTCCAGCAGCTTACCAGGGCCCTATGGCTACACCTTC. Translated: CSSSLPGPYGYTF.

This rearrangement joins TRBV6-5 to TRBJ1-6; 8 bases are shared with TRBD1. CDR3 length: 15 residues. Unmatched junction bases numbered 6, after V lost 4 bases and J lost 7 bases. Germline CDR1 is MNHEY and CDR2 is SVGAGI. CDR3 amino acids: CASSLTGVGNSPLHF. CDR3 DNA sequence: TGTGCCAGCAGTTTGACAGGGGTCGGGAATTCACCCCTCCACTTT.

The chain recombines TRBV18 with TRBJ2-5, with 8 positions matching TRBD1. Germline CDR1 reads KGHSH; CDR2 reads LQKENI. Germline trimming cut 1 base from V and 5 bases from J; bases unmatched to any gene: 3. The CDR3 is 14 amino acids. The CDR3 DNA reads TGTGCCAGCTCACCACGGACAGGGTGGGAGACCCAGTACTTC. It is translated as CASSPRTGWETQYF.

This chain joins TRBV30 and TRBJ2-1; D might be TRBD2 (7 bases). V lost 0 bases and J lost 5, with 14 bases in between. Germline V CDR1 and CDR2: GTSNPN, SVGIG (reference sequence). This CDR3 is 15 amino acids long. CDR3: CAWSVGGAKDNEQFF. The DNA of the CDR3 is TGTGCCTGGAGTGTAGGGGGGGCGAAAGACAATGAGCAGTTCTTC.